This entry lists 18 T cell receptor beta chains sequenced from one sample in a study of blood T cell repertoires in COVID-19. TCRdb's table, derived via immunoSEQ multiplex PCR, lists solely in-frame clones and lacks some. The data contain more than 150,000 clones, around nine tenths of them singletons. Sequences were obtained from peripheral blood. Every receptor here comes from a man aged 40-50 years with active or convalescent COVID-19.

CDR3 sequence: CASTAAYEQYF. The CDR3 DNA reads as TGTGCCAGCACCGCAGCCTACGAGCAGTACTTC. The chain employs TRBV6-6 and TRBJ2-7; D unresolved. V dropped 7 bases and J dropped 2 bases, with 6 bases sitting between them. CDR1 is MNHNY and CDR2 is SVGAGI in the germline V gene (reference sequence). The CDR3 sequence is 11 residues long.

This chain connects TRBV29-1 to TRBJ2-1, with 10 bases matching TRBD2. J was trimmed by 4 bases and V by 7 bases; bases with no gene match: 7. Germline CDR1 SQVTM, CDR2 ANQGSEA. This CDR3 is built from 14 residues. For the CDR3, the DNA is TGCAGCGCTATAGCGGGGGGCGGGTACAATGAGCAGTTCTTC. Amino acid sequence: CSAIAGGGYNEQFF.

V usage is TRBV5-1 and J usage is TRBJ2-1; 12 nucleotides line up with TRBD1. Trimming removed 2 bases from V and 8 bases from J; junction bases left unmatched: 5. Germline CDR1 and CDR2: SGHRS and YFSETQ. The CDR3 consists of 15 residues. CDR3 sequence reads: CASSFTGQGADEQFF. CDR3 nucleotide sequence: TGCGCCAGCAGCTTCACGGGACAGGGGGCTGATGAGCAGTTCTTC.

The chain employs TRBV5-1 and TRBJ1-5; TRBD1 might be the D (6 bases). Germline values: CDR1 SGHRS, CDR2 YFSETQ. Trimming pared 4 bases from V and 3 bases from J, leaving 11 bases between. This CDR3 has 14 residues. The CDR3 protein is CASSPTGNNQPQHF. The DNA of the CDR3 is TGCGCCAGCAGCCCAACAGGGAACAATCAGCCCCAGCATTTT.

The genes are TRBV4-1 and TRBJ1-3; 7 nucleotides align to TRBD1. There are 16 residues in the CDR3. Germline CDR1 is MGHRA and CDR2 is YSYEKL. The V gene end was trimmed by 4 bases and the J gene end by 4 bases; junction bases not matched to a gene: 10. The CDR3 region has the DNA TGCGCCAGCAGCCGGCCTACAGGGGCGTCGGGAAACACCATATATTTT. Translated: CASSRPTGASGNTIYF.

This clone is a singleton in its sample. This chain connects TRBV7-8 to TRBJ2-7, with 7 nucleotides matching TRBD1. Germline values: CDR1 SGHVS, CDR2 FQNEAQ. The CDR3 spans 14 residues. The V gene end was trimmed by 5 bases and the J gene end by 7 bases; junction bases not matched to a gene: 11. The CDR3 region has the DNA TGTGCCAGCAGCCGTGACAGGGCCGTAGGGGAGCAGTACTTC. It encodes CASSRDRAVGEQYF.

At least ten counts were recorded for this clone. This chain links TRBV18 with TRBJ2-7; 7 nucleotides match TRBD2. The CDR3 loop spans 14 amino acids. In germline, CDR1 is KGHSH, CDR2 LQKENI. Trimming took 3 bases from V and 3 from J; bases not matched to a gene: 5. The CDR3 reads CASSPSRTSYEQYF. The CDR3 nucleotides are TGTGCCAGCTCACCTTCCCGGACTAGCTACGAGCAGTACTTC.

The chain has TRBV2 and TRBJ1-2; D is perhaps TRBD1 (6 bases). The CDR3 runs 15 residues. V lost 5 bases, J lost 2 bases, and 15 bases lay in between. CDR1 SNHLY and CDR2 FYNNEI come from the germline V gene. The CDR3 is CASSSETGGNYGYTF. In nucleotides, the CDR3 is TGTGCCAGCAGTTCCGAGACAGGAGGAAACTATGGCTACACCTTC. Combining the CDR3 with reference TRBV2 and TRBJ1-2 gives the whole variable domain EPEVTQTPSHQVTQMGQEVILRCVPISNHLYFYWYRQILGQKVEFLVSFYNNEISEKSEIFDDQFSVERPDGSNFTLKIRSTKLEDSAMYFCASSSETGGNYGYTFGSGTRLTVV.

Only a few counts were recorded for this clone. This sequence joins TRBV7-2 and TRBJ2-1, with D possibly TRBD1 on 6 matching bases. Germline V gene data show CDR1 as SGHTA and CDR2 as FQGNSA. CDR3 length: 15 amino acids. Trimming cost V 6 bases and J 0 bases, with 12 bases left between them. The CDR3 protein is CASREQGYSYNEQFF. In nucleotides, the CDR3 is TGTGCCAGCAGAGAACAGGGATACTCCTACAATGAGCAGTTCTTC.

This chain connects TRBV9 to TRBJ2-3; D gene unclear. V was trimmed by 4 bases and J by 1 base, leaving 19 bases between them. The CDR3 spans 17 residues. Germline CDR1 reads SGDLS; CDR2 reads YYNGEE. CDR3 nucleotide sequence: TGTGCCAGCAGCCCCATGGATGGAGTTACGCGCACAGATACGCAGTATTTT. This gives the protein CASSPMDGVTRTDTQYF.

This CDR3 is CASRDRDYSNQPQHF. The CDR3 DNA reads TGTGCCAGCAGAGACCGGGACTATAGCAATCAGCCCCAGCATTTT. The chain joins TRBV2 to TRBJ1-5, with D maybe TRBD1 (5 bases). The CDR3 runs to 15 residues. The V gene's germline CDR1 is SNHLY and CDR2 FYNNEI. Trimming pared 6 bases from V and 0 bases from J, leaving 12 bases between. The variable domain in full, with the rest retrieved from reference TRBV2 and TRBJ1-5, is EPEVTQTPSHQVTQMGQEVILRCVPISNHLYFYWYRQILGQKVEFLVSFYNNEISEKSEIFDDQFSVERPDGSNFTLKIRSTKLEDSAMYFCASRDRDYSNQPQHFGDGTRLSIL.

The chain couples TRBV28 to TRBJ2-2; a possible D gene is TRBD2 (6 bases). The ends were cut back, 1 base at V and 2 bases at J, with 8 bases in the middle. Germline loops: CDR1 MDHEN, CDR2 SYDVKM. The CDR3 is 15 residues long. CDR3 coding DNA: TGTGCCAGCAGTTTATTCGGGGGTAACACCGGGGAGCTGTTTTTT. Translation: CASSLFGGNTGELFF.

V gene TRBV2 combines with J gene TRBJ1-6; TRBD1 is a possible D gene (5 bases). Trimming cost V 8 bases and J 4 bases, with 12 bases left between them. CDR1 is SNHLY, CDR2 FYNNEI, per germline. The CDR3 is 14 residues long. The DNA of the CDR3 is TGTGCCAGCTTTCTTGGGGGGTATAATTCACCCCTCCACTTT. Translation gives CASFLGGYNSPLHF.

This chain joins TRBV6-5 and TRBJ2-1, with 12 nucleotides matching TRBD1. The CDR3 runs 15 residues. The trim removed 10 bases at V and 7 bases at J, leaving 11 bases unmatched. CDR1 and CDR2 from the germline V gene are MNHEY and SVGAGI. CDR3 sequence reads: CATPPGQGALNEQFF. CDR3 DNA: TGTGCCACCCCCCCGGGACAGGGGGCCCTAAATGAGCAGTTCTTC.

This sequence joins TRBV7-9 and TRBJ2-3; 7 bases match TRBD2. Germline trimming cut 5 bases from V and 4 bases from J; bases unmatched to any gene: 12. This CDR3 has 16 residues. Germline V lookup: CDR1 SEHNR, CDR2 FQNEAQ (reference sequence). The chain's CDR3 is CASSPMASGAPDTQYF. The CDR3, as DNA: TGTGCCAGCAGCCCCATGGCCAGCGGGGCGCCAGATACGCAGTATTTT.

The rearrangement links TRBV4-3 to TRBJ2-7, with 7 bases matching TRBD2. Per germline, CDR1 LGHNA and CDR2 YSLEER. The CDR3 runs to 15 residues. Losses at the gene ends were 4 bases for V and 0 bases for J; bases not matched to a gene: 6. CDR3 coding DNA: TGCGCCAGCAGCCTTGGGGGGGGAACCTCCTACGAGCAGTACTTC. Its translation is CASSLGGGTSYEQYF.

The gene calls are TRBV30 and TRBJ2-7, with 10 bases matching TRBD1. In germline, CDR1 is GTSNPN, CDR2 SVGIG (reference sequence). V was pared by 5 bases and J by 5 bases, with 3 bases of the junction left unmatched. This CDR3 has 12 residues. CDR3 region: CAWGTGDNEQYF. CDR3 coding DNA: TGTGCCTGGGGGACAGGGGACAACGAGCAGTACTTC. Looking up the rest from reference TRBV30 and TRBJ2-7 gives the full variable domain: SQTIHQWPATLVQPVGSPLSLECTVEGTSNPNLYWYRQAAGRGLQLLFYSVGIGQISSEVPQNLSASRPQDRQFILSSKKLLLSDSGFYLCAWGTGDNEQYFGPGTRLTVT.

J is TRBJ1-1 and V is TRBV7-6; TRBD1 matches 7 bases. CDR1 is SGHVS, CDR2 FNYEAQ, per germline. The CDR3 has 15 amino acids. V trimming: 0 bases; J trimming: 0 bases; junction bases outside the gene matches: 1. The CDR3 sequence: CASSLATGMNTEAFF. In DNA form, the CDR3 reads TGTGCCAGCAGCTTAGCGACAGGGATGAACACTGAAGCTTTCTTT. Together with reference TRBV7-6 and TRBJ1-1, the CDR3 gives the full variable domain: GAGVSQSPRYKVTKRGQDVALRCDPISGHVSLYWYRQALGQGPEFLTYFNYEAQQDKSGLPNDRFSAERPEGSISTLTIQRTEQRDSAMYRCASSLATGMNTEAFFGQGTRLTVV.